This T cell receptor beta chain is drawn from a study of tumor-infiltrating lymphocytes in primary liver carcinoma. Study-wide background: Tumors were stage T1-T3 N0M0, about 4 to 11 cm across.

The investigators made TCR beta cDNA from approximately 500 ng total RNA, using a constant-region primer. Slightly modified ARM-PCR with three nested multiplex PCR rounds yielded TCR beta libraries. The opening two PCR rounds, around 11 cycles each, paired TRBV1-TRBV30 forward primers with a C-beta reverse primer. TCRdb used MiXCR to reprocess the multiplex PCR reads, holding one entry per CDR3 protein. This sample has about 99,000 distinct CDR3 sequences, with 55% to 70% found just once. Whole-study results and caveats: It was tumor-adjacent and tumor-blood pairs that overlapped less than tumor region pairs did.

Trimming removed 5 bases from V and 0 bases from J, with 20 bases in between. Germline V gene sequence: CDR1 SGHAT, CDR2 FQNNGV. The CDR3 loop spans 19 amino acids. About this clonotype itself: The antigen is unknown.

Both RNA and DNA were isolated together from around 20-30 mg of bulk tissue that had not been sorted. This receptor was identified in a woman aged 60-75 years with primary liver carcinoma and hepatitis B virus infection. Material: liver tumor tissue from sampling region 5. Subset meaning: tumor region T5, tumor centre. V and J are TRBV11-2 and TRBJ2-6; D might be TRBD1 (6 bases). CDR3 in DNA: TGTGCCAGCAGCCCAGGACTGTGGGGGCTTAGCTCTGGGGCCAACGTCCTGACTTTC. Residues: CASSPGLWGLSSGANVLTF.